This T cell receptor beta chain was documented in a study of cytomegalovirus exposure and HLA in healthy donors. Overall study results and limits: Investigators reported more than 150 TCR beta chains as tied to cytomegalovirus. Reports showed the classifier diagnosing cytomegalovirus status with high specificity and sensitivity.

This table comes from immunoSEQ multiplex PCR, and its TCRdb copy is limited to in-frame clones, with some not included. This table has roughly 260,000 clones, 85% to 90% appearing once. The donors were part of the validation cohort, which consisted of under 150 subjects and was separate from the first cohort of about 650 subjects. The V segment lost 4 bases and the J segment 5 bases; nucleotides outside the gene matches: 8. Per the germline V gene, CDR1 is MNHEY and CDR2 is SVGAGI. There are 14 residues in the CDR3. Worth noting for this clone: Its antigen is still unknown.

Sequencing was performed on PBMCs. This chain uses TRBV6-5 with TRBJ2-7; 7 bases fit TRBD1. This clonotype originated in a woman aged 18-29 years in good health and CMV-seronegative. CDR3 DNA sequence: TGTGCCAGCAGTTTCAACAGGGGCAATGACGAGCAGTACTTC. Translation gives CASSFNRGNDEQYF.